This T cell receptor beta chain was retrieved from a study of monozygotic twins with inflammatory bowel disease (dated by TCRdb to about 2019). For the study in its entirety: In total, approximately 30 monozygotic twin pairs made up the full study: 19 Danish pairs, all IBD-discordant, plus nine German pairs, of which four were IBD-concordant and five were IBD-discordant. Within discordant pairs, disease-associated traits were sought mainly by comparing IBD patients with their genetically identical healthy co-twins. Each individual had, on average, about 151 000 unique TCRalpha sequences and 181 000 unique TCRbeta sequences available for analysis.

The study at large found these results: Repertoire similarity did not differ between concordant and discordant twins, which could be due to limited statistical power. Distinction between different T cell subtypes could not be achieved in the analysis. No single strong signal or clonotype linked to IBD turned up in the results, so the idea that one exists was not supported. Compared with healthy twins, IBD patients shared fewer clonotypes with other individuals, and the difference was most pronounced in patients with signs of disease activity. Measured by the inverse Simpson index, TCRbeta repertoire diversity was lower in IBD patients than in their healthy co-twins. Because patients were on differing immunosuppressive treatments, the repertoires may have picked up extra background noise and inter-individual variability.

As concerns this clonotype: What antigen it recognizes has not been identified.

From each donor, an approximately 2.5 ml peripheral blood sample was collected into PAXgene tubes and kept at -80 degrees C. Without any T cell sorting, total RNA was extracted from whole blood using the PAXgene blood miRNA kit on an automated QIAcube. Deep TCRalpha and TCRbeta repertoire profiling with unique molecular barcoding was performed on peripheral blood of monozygotic twin pairs concordant or discordant for inflammatory bowel disease. Smoking habits were recorded for all twin pairs, and each individual was classified as a current, former or never smoker. Library construction relied on 5' RACE. For each TCR library, approximately 3.5 ug of total RNA was used. For each sample, cDNA was synthesized in eight separate reactions using SMARTScribe reverse transcriptase. During cDNA synthesis, unique molecular identifiers containing a 6-nucleotide sample barcode were introduced by template switching. Two nested PCRs of about 15 and 9 cycles amplified the TCRalpha and TCRbeta cDNA, and bead purification followed each PCR. Before amplification, cDNA was treated with uracil DNA-glycosylase and purified using the QIAquick PCR purification kit. In the second PCR, Illumina TruSeq-compatible adapters and sample-specific barcodes were added. TapeStation and Qubit were used to check library quality and concentration, and around 5 ng of each library went into the pool. Sequencing of pooled libraries was carried out on an Illumina HiSeq2500 single-index Rapid Run using 2 x 100 bp reads and custom sequencing primers. The authors' analysis ran thus. MiGEC version 1.2.6 was used for UMI-based consensus assembly, which corrected PCR and sequencing errors. MiXCR version 2.1.1 was used for V(D)J alignment, clonotype assembly and CDR3 extraction. Gene usage, clonotype sharing and MAIT/NKT TCR abundance were normalised by analysing the top 1000, 10 000 and 20 000 clonotypes per sample. After downsampling to 27 000 UMIs, diversity was calculated as the inverse Simpson index using the vegan R package. Statistical testing used paired Mann-Whitney U tests on the discordant twin pairs and applied Benjamini-Hochberg correction for multiple testing. TCRdb reprocessed the reads, reporting each CDR3 protein sequence once and no DNA. V and J calls and clone size were set by TCRdb, not the authors. The data table for this sample lists some 400,000 distinct CDR3 sequences. The ten largest make up about 2.2% of the sample.

Taken from cysteine to phenylalanine, the CDR3 has 19 residues. No nucleotide data were recorded. CDR1 is given as SGHNT and CDR2 as YYREEE, both from the germline V gene (reference sequence). The chain is assembled from TRBV5-4 and TRBJ2-3; TCRdb's D call of TRBD1 is untestable without DNA. The TCR comes from a human donor with ulcerative colitis or Crohn's disease, or a healthy co-twin of an affected twin (not recorded which). Material: blood. Here the CDR3 is given as CASSLLAHPLAGQGDTQYF.